What follows are 19 T cell receptor beta chains derived from one specimen sequenced in a study of blood T cell repertoires in COVID-19. Sequencing was performed with immunoSEQ multiplex PCR; in TCRdb, only in-frame clones are kept and a portion is missing. This sample has 200,000 or so clones, with roughly 87% found just once. The specimen sequenced was peripheral blood. The receptors here all came from a woman in her thirties or forties with acute or convalescent COVID-19.

The chain has TRBV6-5 and TRBJ2-2; 7 bases align to TRBD1. After removal of 0 bases from V and 0 bases from J, the junction contained 1 base not matched to a gene. CDR1 is MNHEY and CDR2 is SVGAGI in the germline V gene. This CDR3 spans 16 amino acids. The CDR3 DNA reads as TGTGCCAGCAGTTACTCGGGGACAGCGAACACCGGGGAGCTGTTTTTT. This gives the protein CASSYSGTANTGELFF.

The chain combines TRBV2 with TRBJ2-2; 7 nucleotides align to TRBD2. The V gene's germline CDR1 is SNHLY and CDR2 FYNNEI. After removal of 7 bases from V and 2 bases from J, the junction contained 7 bases not matched to a gene. The CDR3 loop spans 15 amino acids. The CDR3 nucleotides read TGTGCCAGCACAACCGGGACTACTAACACCGGGGAGCTGTTTTTT. This gives the protein CASTTGTTNTGELFF. Filled out from reference TRBV2 and TRBJ2-2, the complete variable domain reads EPEVTQTPSHQVTQMGQEVILRCVPISNHLYFYWYRQILGQKVEFLVSFYNNEISEKSEIFDDQFSVERPDGSNFTLKIRSTKLEDSAMYFCASTTGTTNTGELFFGEGSRLTVL.

The V gene is TRBV28, the J gene TRBJ2-1, with 8 bases identical to TRBD2. After removal of 3 bases from V and 7 bases from J, the junction contained 20 bases not matched to a gene. The V gene's germline CDR1 is MDHEN and CDR2 SYDVKM. CDR3 length: 19 amino acids. This chain's CDR3 is CASSFRPLASREEGNEQFF. CDR3 DNA: TGTGCCAGCAGTTTCCGCCCACTCGCCTCGCGGGAGGAAGGGAATGAGCAGTTCTTC.

The chain is built from TRBV6-5 and TRBJ2-1; maybe TRBD2 (5 bases). CDR1 and CDR2 from the germline V gene are MNHEY and SVGAGI. The CDR3 totals 13 residues. V was shortened by 6 bases and J by 8 bases, with 14 bases between the two germline ends. The CDR3 DNA reads TGTGCCAGCAGCGCGTCGGGAAGGGATGAGCAGTTCTTC. Protein: CASSASGRDEQFF.

The V and J genes are TRBV10-3 and TRBJ1-1, with 7 nucleotides matching TRBD1. The V gene end was trimmed by 8 bases and the J gene end by 0 bases; junction bases not matched to a gene: 9. The CDR3 totals 15 residues. The germline CDR1 and CDR2 sequences are ENHRY and SYGVKD. The CDR3 DNA is TGTGCCATCTCTCCGACAGGGAGTATGAACACTGAAGCTTTCTTT. Translated: CAISPTGSMNTEAFF.

The rearrangement links TRBV20-1 to TRBJ2-1, with a weak D call TRBD2 (6 bases). Per the germline V gene, CDR1 is DFQATT and CDR2 is SNEGSKA (reference sequence). The CDR3 has 13 amino acids. The V and J ends lost 3 bases and 5 bases respectively, with 11 bases between them. The CDR3 reads CSASGGKDNEQFF. CDR3 nucleotides: TGCAGTGCTAGTGGAGGGAAAGACAATGAGCAGTTCTTC.

J is TRBJ1-2 and V is TRBV5-1; 7 bases line up with TRBD1. The ends lost 2 bases at V and 0 bases at J; junction bases unmatched: 7. The CDR3 consists of 16 residues. CDR1 SGHRS and CDR2 YFSETQ come from the germline V gene. CDR3: CASSFATGRTNYGYTF. The CDR3 DNA follows: TGCGCCAGCAGCTTTGCGACAGGGCGGACTAACTATGGCTACACCTTC.

This chain links TRBV7-8 with TRBJ2-5; 11 bases map to TRBD2. CDR3 length: 16 residues. Unmatched junction bases numbered 7, after V lost 3 bases and J lost 4 bases. Germline assignment: CDR1 SGHVS and CDR2 FQNEAQ. CDR3 DNA sequence: TGTGCCAGCAGCTTGATAGCGGGGGGGCTCGGAGAGACCCAGTACTTC. Its translation is CASSLIAGGLGETQYF.

The chain is built from TRBV5-5 and TRBJ1-5; a possible D gene is TRBD1 (6 bases). V was pared by 0 bases and J by 6 bases, with 16 bases between. This CDR3 comprises 16 residues. CDR1 and CDR2 from the germline V gene are SGHKS and YYEKEE (reference sequence). CDR3 protein: CASSLGSGASPQPQHF. The CDR3, as DNA: TGTGCCAGCAGCTTGGGGTCAGGGGCGTCACCTCAGCCCCAGCATTTT.

This rearrangement joins TRBV18 to TRBJ1-6, with 8 positions matching TRBD1. In germline, CDR1 is KGHSH, CDR2 LQKENI. The CDR3 covers 15 residues. J was trimmed by 9 bases and V by 2 bases; bases with no gene match: 6. Written as DNA, the CDR3 is TGTGCCAGCTCACCAGGACAGGGAGGCCCTTCACCCCTCCACTTT. It is translated as CASSPGQGGPSPLHF.

The chain has TRBV30 and TRBJ1-3; no reliable D call. The germline gives CDR1 GTSNPN, CDR2 SVGIG (reference sequence). This CDR3 is 11 amino acids long. V lost 5 bases, J lost 2 bases, and 4 bases lay in between. The CDR3: CAWGTGNTIYF. In DNA form, the CDR3 reads TGTGCCTGGGGTACTGGAAACACCATATATTTT.

This chain uses TRBV27 with TRBJ2-7; D possibly corresponds to TRBD2 (5 bases). The CDR3 runs 14 residues. V was cut by 5 bases and J by 0 bases, with 11 bases left in between. Germline V gene sequence: CDR1 MNHEY, CDR2 SMNVEV (reference sequence). CDR3 amino acids: CASSPAVSSYEQYF. CDR3 DNA: TGTGCCAGCAGTCCAGCGGTGAGCTCCTACGAGCAGTACTTC.

The rearrangement uses TRBV12-3 or TRBV12-4 and TRBJ2-3, with unresolved D. The V end was cut by 8 bases, the J end by 0 bases, with 9 bases between. This CDR3 spans 13 amino acids. CDR3 in DNA: TGTGCCAGCCGCCAGTCTAGCACAGATACGCAGTATTTT. Its protein product is CASRQSSTDTQYF.

The CDR3 nucleotides read TGTGCCACTAGGGACAGGGATAATTCACCCCTCCACTTT. This translates into CATRDRDNSPLHF. The V gene is TRBV19, the J gene TRBJ1-6, with 9 bases aligning to TRBD1. J was trimmed by 5 bases and V by 10 bases; bases with no gene match: 3. Germline CDR1 and CDR2: LNHDA and SQIVND (reference sequence). The CDR3 runs to 13 residues.

V and J are TRBV7-8 and TRBJ2-7, with D tentatively TRBD1 (6 bases). The germline gives CDR1 SGHVS, CDR2 FQNEAQ. This CDR3 is built from 15 residues. V dropped 4 bases and J dropped 7 bases, with 20 bases sitting between them. The CDR3 loop reads CASSSIGAQGWEQYF. In DNA form, the CDR3 reads TGTGCCAGCAGCTCGATTGGGGCGCAGGGGTGGGAGCAGTACTTC.

The J gene is TRBJ2-7, the V gene TRBV7-9; 8 nucleotides agree with TRBD1. There are 17 residues in the CDR3. The V gene's germline CDR1 is SEHNR and CDR2 FQNEAQ (reference sequence). V shed 5 bases and J 0 bases; nucleotides not matched to a gene: 12. The CDR3 sequence: CASSPRTGRPSSYEQYF. The CDR3 DNA reads as TGTGCCAGCAGCCCCCGGACAGGGAGGCCGAGCTCCTACGAGCAGTACTTC.

The chain carries TRBV18 and TRBJ1-5; TRBD1 aligns across 11 bases. With V trimmed by 3 bases and J by 1 base, 8 bases remained unmatched. Looked up from germline, CDR1 is KGHSH and CDR2 is LQKENI. This CDR3 is 18 amino acids long. CDR3 residues: CASSPAGTGGLSNQPQHF. CDR3 DNA: TGTGCCAGCTCACCGGCCGGGACAGGGGGATTAAGCAATCAGCCCCAGCATTTT. Combining the CDR3 with reference TRBV18 and TRBJ1-5 gives the whole variable domain NAGVMQNPRHLVRRRGQEARLRCSPMKGHSHVYWYRQLPEEGLKFMVYLQKENIIDESGMPKERFSAEFPKEGPSILRIQQVVRGDSAAYFCASSPAGTGGLSNQPQHFGDGTRLSIL.

The chain couples TRBV2 to TRBJ1-5; D remains ambiguous. From germline, CDR1 is SNHLY and CDR2 FYNNEI. V lost 6 bases, J lost 4 bases, and 13 bases lay in between. The CDR3 has 14 amino acids. CDR3 loop: CASRPPGSNQPQHF. CDR3 nucleotide sequence: TGTGCCAGCAGGCCCCCCGGGTCAAATCAGCCCCAGCATTTT.

This chain uses TRBV5-1 with TRBJ1-3; D perhaps matches TRBD1 (6 bases). CDR1 SGHRS and CDR2 YFSETQ come from the germline V gene. This CDR3 has 14 amino acids. V lost 2 bases and J 3 bases, leaving 9 bases between the germline ends. The chain's CDR3 is CASSFSGDGNTIYF. For the CDR3, the DNA is TGCGCCAGCAGCTTTTCAGGGGATGGAAACACCATATATTTT.